These 20 T cell receptor beta chains were sequenced from one sample in a study of cytomegalovirus exposure and HLA in healthy donors. Measured with immunoSEQ multiplex PCR; TCRdb has only the in-frame clones, and not every one. Of 150,000 to 200,000 clones detected, roughly 86% appear once; the ten largest clones hold under 4.5%. Input material: PBMCs. Receptor source: a man aged 18 to 29 in good health and CMV-seropositive.

The V call is TRBV6-1, the J call TRBJ2-1, with 7 bases that match TRBD2. Germline CDR1 MNHNS, CDR2 SASEGT. V lost 6 bases and J lost 1; bases outside the gene matches: 3. The CDR3 runs to 14 residues. In DNA form, the CDR3 reads TGTGCCAGCAGCCGGGGGGTGTCCTACAATGAGCAGTTCTTC. It yields the protein CASSRGVSYNEQFF.

The rearrangement joins TRBV7-8 to TRBJ1-2, with D perhaps TRBD1 (6 bases). V lost 5 bases and J lost 8, with 21 bases in between. The CDR3 is 15 amino acids. Germline CDR1 SGHVS, CDR2 FQNEAQ. Here the CDR3 reads CASSLEQVRGYGYTF. The DNA of the CDR3 is TGTGCCAGCAGCCTCGAACAGGTCAGGGGATACGGCTACACCTTC.

The J gene is TRBJ2-3, the V gene TRBV10-2; TRBD2 matches 7 bases. The CDR3 runs to 15 residues. The V gene's germline CDR1 is WSHSY and CDR2 SAAADI. Losses at the gene ends were 2 bases for V and 4 bases for J; bases not matched to a gene: 6. The CDR3 loop is CASSERTRSSDTQYF. The CDR3, as DNA: TGCGCCAGCAGTGAGCGGACTAGATCTTCAGATACGCAGTATTTT.

V and J are TRBV6-1 and TRBJ2-7; TRBD1 is a possible D gene (6 bases). Trimming removed 8 bases at V and 5 bases at J, with 19 bases between. The CDR3 runs to 14 residues. Per the germline V gene, CDR1 is MNHNS and CDR2 is SASEGT. CDR3 residues: CASQPPGRGDEQYF. The CDR3 nucleotides are TGTGCCAGCCAGCCTCCCGGCAGGGGAGACGAGCAGTACTTC.

J is TRBJ2-3 and V is TRBV9; 8 nucleotides line up with TRBD1. CDR3 size: 16 residues. Per the germline V gene, CDR1 is SGDLS and CDR2 is YYNGEE. Trimming took 0 bases from V and 2 from J; bases not matched to a gene: 5. The CDR3: CASSVVGTGFTDTQYF. CDR3 sequence (DNA): TGTGCCAGCAGCGTAGTCGGGACAGGTTTCACAGATACGCAGTATTTT.

This clone was recorded once. This rearrangement joins TRBV27 to TRBJ1-1; TRBD1 matches 9 bases. V shed 5 bases, J shed 5 bases, and the junction held 6 bases outside the gene matches. This CDR3 is 14 amino acids long. Looked up from germline, CDR1 is MNHEY and CDR2 is SMNVEV (reference sequence). DNA for the CDR3: TGTGCCAGCAGTATACAGGGGGCATGGACTGAAGCTTTCTTT. Amino acid sequence: CASSIQGAWTEAFF.

The count of this clone is one. The genes are TRBV4-1 and TRBJ2-5, with TRBD2 identical over 7 bases. The CDR3 sequence is 15 residues long. The V and J ends lost 1 base and 5 bases, in that order; junction bases with no gene match: 7. Germline V CDR1 and CDR2: MGHRA, YSYEKL. Written as DNA, the CDR3 is TGCGCCAGCAGCCAAGTTGGGAGGGTGGGGGAGACCCAGTACTTC. Translated: CASSQVGRVGETQYF.

The V gene is TRBV29-1, the J gene TRBJ1-3; TRBD1 matches at 7 bases. Per germline, CDR1 SQVTM and CDR2 ANQGSEA. This CDR3 is 13 amino acids long. V lost 4 bases to trimming and J lost 2 bases; unmatched junction nucleotides: 2. The CDR3 bases are TGCAGCGTTGTCCAGGGGGCTGGAAACACCATATATTTT. Protein product: CSVVQGAGNTIYF.

This clone was picked up a small number of times. The chain links TRBV30 to TRBJ2-1, with 14 bases lining up with TRBD2. Germline trimming cut 0 bases from V and 8 bases from J; bases unmatched to any gene: 0. The CDR3 has 14 residues. Germline values: CDR1 GTSNPN, CDR2 SVGIG (reference sequence). CDR3 coding DNA: TGTGCCTGGAGTGTGGGACTAGCGGGAGATGAGCAGTTCTTC. It specifies CAWSVGLAGDEQFF.

This chain joins TRBV27 and TRBJ2-4; possibly TRBD1 for D (6 bases). CDR1 and CDR2 from the germline V gene are MNHEY and SMNVEV (reference sequence). There are 14 residues in the CDR3. Trimming took 6 bases from V and 3 from J, leaving 12 bases between them. CDR3 sequence: CASRQTGNKNIQYF. CDR3 bases: TGTGCCAGCAGGCAAACAGGGAACAAAAACATTCAGTACTTC.

This clone was recorded a few times. V usage is TRBV5-1 and J usage is TRBJ2-1, with 14 bases lining up with TRBD2. There are 14 residues in the CDR3. V dropped 5 bases and J dropped 7; count of bases not matched to a gene: 2. Germline CDR1 reads SGHRS; CDR2 reads YFSETQ. The CDR3: CASRGLAGGNEQFF. DNA of the CDR3: TGCGCCAGCAGAGGACTAGCGGGAGGAAATGAGCAGTTCTTC.

The genes are TRBV2 and TRBJ2-2, with 7 bases fitting TRBD1. The CDR3 totals 13 residues. CDR1 is SNHLY and CDR2 is FYNNEI in the germline V gene. V shed 6 bases, J shed 7 bases, and the junction held 5 bases outside the gene matches. The CDR3 DNA sequence: TGTGCCAGCAGGACAGGGTGGAGCGGGGAGCTGTTTTTT. Its protein is CASRTGWSGELFF.

The V call is TRBV6-1, the J call TRBJ1-4; the D gene is possibly TRBD1 (6 bases). In germline, CDR1 is MNHNS, CDR2 SASEGT. V gave up 5 bases and J gave up 4 bases, with 14 bases separating them. This CDR3 is 15 amino acids long. CDR3 in amino acids: CASSPVQGYNEKLFF. For the CDR3, the DNA is TGTGCCAGCAGTCCAGTACAGGGTTATAATGAAAAACTGTTTTTT.

The chain uses TRBV6-5 and TRBJ2-7; D possibly corresponds to TRBD2 (6 bases). The CDR3 spans 14 residues. The V gene's germline CDR1 is MNHEY and CDR2 SVGAGI. V lost 6 bases and J 7 bases, leaving 19 bases between the germline ends. In nucleotides, the CDR3 is TGTGCCAGCAGGCATATGACGGGAGCCTCTGAGCAGTACTTC. Protein sequence: CASRHMTGASEQYF.

The chain couples TRBV13 to TRBJ2-7, with 7 nucleotides matching TRBD1. Trimming took 5 bases from V and 2 from J; bases not matched to a gene: 6. The CDR3 contains 14 residues. Germline CDR1 PRHDT, CDR2 FYEKMQ (reference sequence). The DNA of the CDR3 is TGTGCCAGCAGCGCACGGGACAGAACCTACGAGCAGTACTTC. It specifies CASSARDRTYEQYF.

The CDR3 region is CASSLDKGNTIYF. CDR3 sequence (DNA): TGTGCCAGCAGCCTCGACAAGGGAAACACCATATATTTT. The chain has TRBV7-3 and TRBJ1-3; no clear D gene. With 5 bases removed from V and 4 bases from J, the gap between germline ends came to 9 bases. Germline assignment: CDR1 SGHTA and CDR2 FQGTGA. This CDR3 has 13 amino acids.

The CDR3 nucleotides read TGCGCCAGCACCGCAGCGGGGATCAACGAGCAGTACTTC. It is translated as CASTAAGINEQYF. V and J are TRBV5-1 and TRBJ2-7, with 7 bases identical to TRBD2. The length of the CDR3 is 13 residues. Germline V gene sequence: CDR1 SGHRS, CDR2 YFSETQ. V dropped 6 bases and J dropped 5; count of bases not matched to a gene: 8.

The chain recombines TRBV4-1 with TRBJ2-1; a weak D match, TRBD2 (5 bases). This CDR3 is built from 19 residues. Trimming pared 2 bases from V and 0 bases from J, leaving 20 bases between. Germline values: CDR1 MGHRA, CDR2 YSYEKL. As DNA, the CDR3 is TGCGCCAGCAGCCAACTTTCACTTGGACTCCAAAGCTCCTACAATGAGCAGTTCTTC. It translates to CASSQLSLGLQSSYNEQFF.

This clone was counted a single time. The chain uses TRBV25-1 and TRBJ2-5; a weak D match, TRBD2 (7 bases). Trimming removed 1 base at V and 1 base at J, with 13 bases between. The CDR3 runs to 16 residues. CDR1 and CDR2 from the germline V gene are MGHDK and SYGVNS. CDR3 bases: TGTGCCAGCAGTGAATTAAGGGGGAGGGGCCAAGAGACCCAGTACTTC. Its protein product is CASSELRGRGQETQYF.

This clone has only a few counts. This chain joins TRBV5-1 and TRBJ2-7, with a tentative D call TRBD2 (6 bases). CDR1 is SGHRS, CDR2 YFSETQ, per germline. Trimming cost V 0 bases and J 2 bases, with 9 bases left between them. The length of the CDR3 is 14 residues. The CDR3 sequence: CASSLDAGPYEQYF. DNA for the CDR3: TGCGCCAGCAGCTTGGACGCGGGACCCTACGAGCAGTACTTC.